This T cell receptor beta chain was sequenced for a study of beta chain features in type 1 diabetes. The CDR3 runs 14 residues. V was trimmed by 3 bases and J by 1 base, leaving 7 bases between them. CDR1 and CDR2 from the germline V gene are KGHSH and LQKENI. About this clone itself: Its antigen is not identified.

Expressed TCRB transcripts were sequenced after all isolated RNA was converted to cDNA. Using immunoSEQ multiplex PCR, the repertoire was profiled, and TCRdb retains in-frame clones only, with some absent. The sample shows about 160,000 clones, approximately 9.9% of them seen only once. Study results and limitations: Shorter templates might be favored by PCR, and equally so in patients and in controls. All four CD4+ subsets of Type 1 diabetes patients contained TCRB CDR3s that were moderately but significantly shorter.

This TCR was sampled from a woman aged 18-29 years in good health. The sequencing sample was made of central memory CD4+ T cells from blood. This chain links TRBV18 with TRBJ1-3; tentative D call: TRBD1 (6 bases). Written as DNA, the CDR3 is TGTGCCAGCTCACCCGGGACATCTGGAAACACCATATATTTT. Protein: CASSPGTSGNTIYF.